Below are 25 T cell receptor beta chains sequenced from a single sample in a study of blood T cell repertoires in COVID-19. This table comes from immunoSEQ multiplex PCR, and its TCRdb copy is limited to in-frame clones, with some not included. The sample carries approximately 400,000 clones, more than 70% recorded once. Sequenced material: PBMCs or T cells enriched from blood (not recorded which). All receptors come from a man in his thirties or forties who had recovered from COVID-19.

The chain recombines TRBV7-2 with TRBJ2-5; 10 positions match TRBD2. Trimming cost V 1 base and J 2 bases; bases outside gene matches: 4. The CDR3 has 16 residues. Per the germline V gene, CDR1 is SGHTA and CDR2 is FQGNSA. This CDR3 reads CASSLVSSGGQETQYF. The CDR3 DNA follows: TGTGCCAGCAGCTTAGTCTCTAGCGGGGGACAAGAGACCCAGTACTTC.

This chain connects TRBV7-9 to TRBJ2-1, with TRBD1 matching over 7 bases. Trimming cost V 2 bases and J 4 bases; bases outside gene matches: 8. Per germline, CDR1 SEHNR and CDR2 FQNEAQ (reference sequence). This CDR3 contains 16 residues. CDR3 in DNA: TGTGCCAGCAGCTTACCCCCACAGGGGATTTACAATGAGCAGTTCTTC. Its protein product is CASSLPPQGIYNEQFF.

The chain combines TRBV6-2 or TRBV6-3 with TRBJ2-3; maybe TRBD1 (5 bases). In germline, CDR1 is MNHEY, CDR2 SVGEGT. The CDR3 has 16 amino acids. The V gene lost 2 bases and the J gene lost 1 base, with 13 bases spanning the gap. The CDR3 here is CASSYDVGQGTDTQYF. The CDR3 nucleotides read TGTGCCAGCAGTTACGACGTGGGGCAGGGCACAGATACGCAGTATTTT.

This clone has a handful of counts. The V call is TRBV7-9, the J call TRBJ1-6; D perhaps matches TRBD1 (5 bases). Between the trimmed V and J ends, which lost 6 bases and 5 bases, there was a span of 17 bases. The CDR3 loop spans 16 amino acids. Germline V gives CDR1 SEHNR, CDR2 FQNEAQ (reference sequence). CDR3 sequence reads: CASSNAAGLNNSPLHF. CDR3 in DNA: TGTGCCAGCAGTAATGCGGCAGGGTTGAATAATTCACCCCTCCACTTT.

J is TRBJ1-2 and V is TRBV19; D possibly corresponds to TRBD1 (5 bases). V lost 9 bases and J lost 3, with 8 bases in between. Germline CDR1 LNHDA, CDR2 SQIVND (reference sequence). This CDR3 has 11 residues. The CDR3 region has the DNA TGTGCCAGCCGGGGGGACTATGGCTACACCTTC. This encodes CASRGDYGYTF. Combining the CDR3 with reference TRBV19 and TRBJ1-2 gives the whole variable domain DGGITQSPKYLFRKEGQNVTLSCEQNLNHDAMYWYRQDPGQGLRLIYYSQIVNDFQKGDIAEGYSVSREKKESFPLTVTSAQKNPTAFYLCASRGDYGYTFGSGTRLTVV.

This chain connects TRBV19 to TRBJ1-5; the match to TRBD1 covers 9 bases. The V segment lost 4 bases and the J segment 3 bases; nucleotides outside the gene matches: 7. The CDR3 extends over 16 amino acids. Germline values: CDR1 LNHDA, CDR2 SQIVND (reference sequence). The CDR3 region is CASSSTGGPTNQPQHF. The CDR3 nucleotides are TGTGCCAGTAGTAGCACAGGGGGCCCCACCAATCAGCCCCAGCATTTT.

The gene calls are TRBV10-3 and TRBJ2-7, with 13 bases matching TRBD2. Trimming at V came to 3 bases and at J to 3 bases, leaving 2 bases not matched to a gene. The CDR3 totals 15 residues. The germline gives CDR1 ENHRY, CDR2 SYGVKD. CDR3 sequence (DNA): TGTGCCATCAGTGAAGGACTAGCGGGGGACTACGAGCAGTACTTC. It yields the protein CAISEGLAGDYEQYF.

The V and J genes are TRBV5-6 and TRBJ1-1; 7 bases agree with TRBD1. The germline gives CDR1 SGHDT, CDR2 YYEEEE. The CDR3 extends over 16 amino acids. With V trimmed by 3 bases and J by 1 base, 9 bases remained unmatched. CDR3: CASSYDPGTANTEAFF. The CDR3 bases are TGTGCCAGCAGCTATGACCCCGGGACAGCGAACACTGAAGCTTTCTTT.

CDR3 residues: CASSYSRGVTEAFF. CDR3 bases: TGTGCCAGCAGTTACTCTCGGGGGGTAACTGAAGCTTTCTTT. The V gene is TRBV6-5, the J gene TRBJ1-1, with D possibly TRBD1 on 5 matching bases. This CDR3 region has 14 residues. The germline V gene encodes CDR1 MNHEY and CDR2 SVGAGI. Deletions cut 0 bases from V and 5 bases from J, with 10 bases between.

The rearrangement links TRBV6-5 to TRBJ1-5; TRBD1 agrees at 9 bases. The CDR3 runs to 16 residues. CDR1 and CDR2 (germline): MNHEY, SVGAGI. V shed 4 bases, J shed 5 bases, and the junction held 9 bases outside the gene matches. CDR3 nucleotide sequence: TGTGCCAGCAGTTCCCTGACAGGGGGTACCTATCAGCCCCAGCATTTT. Its protein is CASSSLTGGTYQPQHF.

The chain employs TRBV28 and TRBJ1-1; the D is unclear. V was clipped by 7 bases and J by 0 bases, with 12 bases between them. This CDR3 has 14 residues. The germline gives CDR1 MDHEN, CDR2 SYDVKM. CDR3 protein: CASNRATVNTEAFF. The CDR3 coding sequence is TGTGCCAGCAATCGAGCCACAGTGAACACTGAAGCTTTCTTT.

V usage is TRBV7-2 and J usage is TRBJ1-2; TRBD1 agrees at 8 bases. The germline V gene encodes CDR1 SGHTA and CDR2 FQGNSA. With V trimmed by 5 bases and J by 6 bases, 2 bases remained unmatched. The CDR3 is made up of 12 amino acids. The CDR3: CASSGQGDGYTF. In nucleotides, the CDR3 is TGTGCCAGCAGCGGACAGGGTGATGGCTACACCTTC. The variable domain in full, completed from reference TRBV7-2 and TRBJ1-2, reads GAGVSQSPSNKVTEKGKDVELRCDPISGHTALYWYRQSLGQGLEFLIYFQGNSAPDKSGLPSDRFSAERTGGSVSTLTIQRTQQEDSAVYLCASSGQGDGYTFGSGTRLTVV.

This chain links TRBV30 with TRBJ1-1; TRBD1 matches at 9 bases. The length of the CDR3 is 14 residues. V was clipped by 3 bases and J by 5 bases; unmatched bases: 7. Germline lookup yields CDR1 GTSNPN and CDR2 SVGIG (reference sequence). The CDR3 nucleotides are TGTGCCTGGAGCCTACAGGGGGCGAGGACTGAAGCTTTCTTT. Its protein product is CAWSLQGARTEAFF. Supplemented by reference TRBV30 and TRBJ1-1, the full variable domain reads SQTIHQWPATLVQPVGSPLSLECTVEGTSNPNLYWYRQAAGRGLQLLFYSVGIGQISSEVPQNLSASRPQDRQFILSSKKLLLSDSGFYLCAWSLQGARTEAFFGQGTRLTVV.

The V gene is TRBV2, the J gene TRBJ2-7; TRBD1 matches at 8 bases. Germline V gene data show CDR1 as SNHLY and CDR2 as FYNNEI. Losses at the gene ends were 7 bases for V and 4 bases for J; bases not matched to a gene: 9. CDR3 length: 14 amino acids. CDR3 in amino acids: CASTHRDRSYEQYF. The CDR3 DNA follows: TGTGCCAGCACCCACCGGGACAGGTCTTACGAGCAGTACTTC.

The rearrangement links TRBV7-8 to TRBJ1-3, with TRBD1 as a possible D gene (6 bases). The CDR3 spans 15 residues. From germline, CDR1 is SGHVS and CDR2 FQNEAQ. V was shortened by 3 bases and J by 4 bases, with 13 bases between the two germline ends. DNA for the CDR3: TGTGCCAGCAGCTTCCTGGGGGGGCCCGGAAACACCATATATTTT. It translates to CASSFLGGPGNTIYF.

The genes are TRBV5-8 and TRBJ1-2; 8 nucleotides align to TRBD1. Germline lookup yields CDR1 SGHTS and CDR2 YDEGEE. V lost 0 bases and J lost 1; bases outside the gene matches: 2. This CDR3 comprises 15 residues. The CDR3 coding sequence is TGTGCCAGCAGCTTGGGACAGGGGTATAACTATGGCTACACCTTC. It is translated as CASSLGQGYNYGYTF.

This clone was seen once. This chain links TRBV2 with TRBJ2-7, with D hard to call. The CDR3 is 12 amino acids. V lost 6 bases and J lost 1, with 7 bases in between. Germline CDR1 and CDR2: SNHLY and FYNNEI. CDR3 residues: CASSQESYEQYF. Here the CDR3 DNA reads TGTGCCAGCAGCCAAGAGTCCTACGAGCAGTACTTC.

V and J are TRBV6-2 or TRBV6-3 and TRBJ2-7; 8 nucleotides align to TRBD1. The CDR3 sequence is 15 residues long. Per germline, CDR1 MNHEY and CDR2 SVGEGT. V lost 5 bases, J lost 2 bases, and 8 bases stayed unmatched. Here the CDR3 DNA reads TGTGCCAGCAGTGTTCGGACAGGGAGACCCTACGAGCAGTACTTC. This encodes CASSVRTGRPYEQYF.

The V and J genes are TRBV9 and TRBJ1-2, with a possible D match to TRBD1 (6 bases). The CDR3 is 14 amino acids. CDR1 is SGDLS and CDR2 is YYNGEE in the germline V gene. Deletions cut 2 bases from V and 4 bases from J, with 12 bases between. For the CDR3, the DNA is TGTGCCAGCAGCGTGTCGACAGGACTCTATGGCTACACCTTC. Protein: CASSVSTGLYGYTF.

This clone was seen just once. The chain recombines TRBV7-8 with TRBJ2-7; D is undetermined. This CDR3 region has 16 residues. Germline lookup yields CDR1 SGHVS and CDR2 FQNEAQ. The V gene lost 1 base and the J gene lost 3 bases, with 16 bases spanning the gap. CDR3: CASSLGPQAQVYEQYF. The CDR3 bases are TGTGCCAGCAGCTTAGGTCCTCAGGCCCAGGTCTACGAGCAGTACTTC.

The rearrangement joins TRBV3-1 (or the pseudogene TRBV3-2) to TRBJ2-3, with 8 positions matching TRBD2. There are 13 residues in the CDR3. V lost 7 bases to trimming and J lost 6 bases; unmatched junction nucleotides: 6. Germline CDR1 LGHDT, CDR2 YNNKEL (reference sequence). In nucleotides, the CDR3 is TGTGCCAGCACTCTAGCGGGCTCTGATACGCAGTATTTT. This encodes CASTLAGSDTQYF.

The chain joins TRBV6-5 to TRBJ1-1; 10 nucleotides match TRBD1. Germline V gene data show CDR1 as MNHEY and CDR2 as SVGAGI. This CDR3 contains 15 residues. Trimming took 2 bases from V and 3 from J; bases not matched to a gene: 3. The CDR3, as DNA: TGTGCCAGCAGTTACGGGACAGGGGTACACACTGAAGCTTTCTTT. Translated, it gives CASSYGTGVHTEAFF.

As regards this clone: This CDR3 is also generated by other DNA sequences in the sample. The chain links TRBV7-2 to TRBJ1-5, with a possible D match to TRBD1 (5 bases). The CDR3 is 15 residues long. The V end was cut by 1 base, the J end by 4 bases, with 11 bases between. The V gene's germline CDR1 is SGHTA and CDR2 FQGNSA. The CDR3 nucleotides read TGTGCCAGCAGCTTAGGTGGACAAGCAAATCAGCCCCAGCATTTT. Translating gives CASSLGGQANQPQHF. Full variable domain (outside the CDR3, taken from reference TRBV7-2 and TRBJ1-5): GAGVSQSPSNKVTEKGKDVELRCDPISGHTALYWYRQSLGQGLEFLIYFQGNSAPDKSGLPSDRFSAERTGGSVSTLTIQRTQQEDSAVYLCASSLGGQANQPQHFGDGTRLSIL.

The chain has TRBV5-1 and TRBJ1-1; 10 bases fit TRBD1. The germline V gene encodes CDR1 SGHRS and CDR2 YFSETQ. The CDR3 contains 15 residues. The V segment lost 0 bases and the J segment 8 bases; nucleotides outside the gene matches: 7. CDR3 in amino acids: CASSLVGQGDLEAFF. In DNA, the CDR3 is TGCGCCAGCAGCTTGGTAGGACAGGGGGACCTAGAAGCTTTCTTT.

V gene TRBV18 combines with J gene TRBJ1-2; TRBD1 is a possible D gene (6 bases). Germline CDR1 KGHSH, CDR2 LQKENI. V lost 2 bases and J 6 bases, leaving 13 bases between the germline ends. The CDR3 is 14 residues long. CDR3 nucleotides: TGTGCCAGCTCACCAATAGAGTCAGGGGATGGCTACACCTTC. Its protein product is CASSPIESGDGYTF. Variable domain in full (rest from reference TRBV18 and TRBJ1-2): NAGVMQNPRHLVRRRGQEARLRCSPMKGHSHVYWYRQLPEEGLKFMVYLQKENIIDESGMPKERFSAEFPKEGPSILRIQQVVRGDSAAYFCASSPIESGDGYTFGSGTRLTVV.